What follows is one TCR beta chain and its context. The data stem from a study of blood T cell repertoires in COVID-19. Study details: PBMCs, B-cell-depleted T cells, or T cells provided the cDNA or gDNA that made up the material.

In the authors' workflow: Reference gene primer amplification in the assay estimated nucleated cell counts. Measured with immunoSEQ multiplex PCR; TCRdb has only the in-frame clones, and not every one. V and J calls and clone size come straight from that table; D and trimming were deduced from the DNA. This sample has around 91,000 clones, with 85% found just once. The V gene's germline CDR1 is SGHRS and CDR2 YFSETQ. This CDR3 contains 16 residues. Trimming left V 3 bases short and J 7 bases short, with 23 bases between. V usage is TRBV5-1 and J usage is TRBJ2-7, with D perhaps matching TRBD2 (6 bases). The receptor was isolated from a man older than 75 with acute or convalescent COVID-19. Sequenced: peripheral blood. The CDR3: CASSSHTSLSRAEQYF. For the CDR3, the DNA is TGCGCCAGCAGCTCTCATACTAGCTTATCCAGGGCGGAGCAGTACTTC.